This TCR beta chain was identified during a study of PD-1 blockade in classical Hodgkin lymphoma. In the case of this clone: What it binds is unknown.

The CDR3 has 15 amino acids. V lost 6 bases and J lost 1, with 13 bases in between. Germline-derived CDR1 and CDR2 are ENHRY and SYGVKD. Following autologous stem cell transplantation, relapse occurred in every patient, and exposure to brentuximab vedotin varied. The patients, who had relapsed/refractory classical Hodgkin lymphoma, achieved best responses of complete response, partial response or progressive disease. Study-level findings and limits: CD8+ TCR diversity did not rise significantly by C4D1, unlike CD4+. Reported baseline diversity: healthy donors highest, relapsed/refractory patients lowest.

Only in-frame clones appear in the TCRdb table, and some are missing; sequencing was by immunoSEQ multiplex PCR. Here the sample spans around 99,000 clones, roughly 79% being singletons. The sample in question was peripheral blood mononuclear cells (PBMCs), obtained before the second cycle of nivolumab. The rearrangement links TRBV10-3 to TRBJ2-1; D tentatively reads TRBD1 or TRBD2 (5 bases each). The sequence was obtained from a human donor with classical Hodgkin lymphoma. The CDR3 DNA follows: TGTGCCATCAGCGGGACGATTCAGTCCTACAATGAGCAGTTCTTC. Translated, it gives CAISGTIQSYNEQFF.